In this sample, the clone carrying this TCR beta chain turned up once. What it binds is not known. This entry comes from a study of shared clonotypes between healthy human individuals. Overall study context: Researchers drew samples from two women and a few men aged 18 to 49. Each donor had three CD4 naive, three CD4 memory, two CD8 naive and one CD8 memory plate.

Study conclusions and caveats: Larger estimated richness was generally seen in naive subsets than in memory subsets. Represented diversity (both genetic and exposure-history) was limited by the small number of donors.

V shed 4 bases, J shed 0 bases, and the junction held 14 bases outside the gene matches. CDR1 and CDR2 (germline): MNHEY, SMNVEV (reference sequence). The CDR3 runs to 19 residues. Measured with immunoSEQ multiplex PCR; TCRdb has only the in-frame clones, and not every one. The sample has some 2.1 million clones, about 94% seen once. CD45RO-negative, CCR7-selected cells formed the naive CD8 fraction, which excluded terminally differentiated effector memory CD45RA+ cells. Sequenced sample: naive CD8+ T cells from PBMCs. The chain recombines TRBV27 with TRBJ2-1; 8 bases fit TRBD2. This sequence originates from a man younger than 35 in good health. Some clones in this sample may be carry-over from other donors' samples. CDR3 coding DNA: TGTGCCAGCAGTTCGATTATTGGGCTAGCGGGTACCTCCTACAATGAGCAGTTCTTC. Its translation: CASSSIIGLAGTSYNEQFF.